This TCR beta chain was captured by sequencing in a study of regulatory T cells in long-lasting Graves disease. The sample's time point: persistent/refractory GD, antithyroid drugs over 5 years with positive TRAb. From RNA extracted from PBMCs, the TCR library was made. The guidelines of the American Thyroid Association were the basis for diagnosing Graves' disease. In this cohort, patients came from an endocrinology department located in Xi'an, China. Germline CDR1 is SNHLY and CDR2 is FYNNEI. Trimming at V came to 3 bases and at J to 8 bases, leaving 7 bases not matched to a gene. This CDR3 is built from 15 residues. Building of the TCR beta libraries involved iRepertoire HTBI primers and Arm-PCR of CDR3 regions. TCRdb fed the multiplex PCR reads into MiXCR, producing one record per CDR3 protein. This sample carries 500,000 to 700,000 distinct CDR3 sequences, 30% of them seen once, and the ten largest clones take under 55%.

Study-wide findings and caveats: Persistent Graves' patients had lower TCR diversity than newly diagnosed ones. Persistent patients shared more public clonotypes (about 2,900) than new patients (under 1,000).

A word on this clonotype: The antigen remains unidentified.

The TCR comes from a female donor with Graves disease. J is TRBJ2-2 and V is TRBV2; 9 bases agree with TRBD1. The sequences come from peripheral blood mononuclear cells (PBMCs), collected when the disease was refractory, from a patient treated with antithyroid drugs. CDR3 amino acids: CASSEDRGRSGELFF. For the CDR3, the DNA is TGTGCCAGCAGTGAGGACAGGGGTAGGTCAGGGGAGCTGTTTTTT. The complete variable domain, with remaining parts taken from reference TRBV2 and TRBJ2-2, reads EPEVTQTPSHQVTQMGQEVILRCVPISNHLYFYWYRQILGQKVEFLVSFYNNEISEKSEIFDDQFSVERPDGSNFTLKIRSTKLEDSAMYFCASSEDRGRSGELFFGEGSRLTVL.